The clone carrying this TCR beta chain was seen more than once but under ten times. The antigen remains undetermined. At one end, the junction sequence differs from germline, possibly due to a read error. The data are from a study of cytomegalovirus exposure and HLA in healthy donors. About the study: From donors who were HLA-typed, an early data release held 80 million to 95 million unique TCRs. Study-level points and caveats: In a later analysis, V- and J-gene trimming of beta chains associated with a DCLRE1C missense variant, replicated independently. Near-uniform donor sequencing depth was presumed by presence/absence analyses. Investigators reported 150 to 200 TCR beta chains as tied to cytomegalovirus.

PCR was performed using 60 Vbeta and 13 Jbeta primers. Repertoires were generated with immunoSEQ multiplex PCR, while TCRdb's copy carries only in-frame clones and drops some. The table lists 100,000 to 150,000 clones, approximately 81% of them singletons. Source material: PBMCs. The source of this sequence is a man between 18 and 29 years old in good health and CMV-seropositive.

The CDR3 sequence is CSSSFTSGSLYEQYF. CDR3 coding DNA: TGTTCCAGCAGCTTTACTAGCGGGAGTCTATACGAGCAGTACTTC. The chain uses TRBV7-9 and TRBJ2-7, with TRBD2 identical over 11 bases. This CDR3 has 15 amino acids. Germline CDR1 reads SEHNR; CDR2 reads FQNEAQ (reference sequence).